This T cell receptor beta chain is from a study of T-cell memory formation after mild COVID-19. This clonotype was seen at least ten times. TCRdb reprocessed the 5' RACE reads with MiXCR, giving one entry per CDR3 protein. Of about 610,000 distinct CDR3 sequences listed, roughly a sixth are singletons. V lost 1 base and J lost 0, with 9 bases in between. This CDR3 contains 15 residues. The clonotype was recovered from an adult woman who had mild COVID-19 (a few samples of this study predate the infection). Cell type and time point are not known. The chain combines TRBV12-3 or TRBV12-4 with TRBJ1-1; D call uncertain. Sequencing was performed on PBMCs or a T cell subset sorted from them (not recorded which). The CDR3 loop reads CASSLGFTVNTEAFF. As DNA, the CDR3 is TGTGCCAGCAGTTTAGGCTTCACAGTGAACACTGAAGCTTTCTTT.